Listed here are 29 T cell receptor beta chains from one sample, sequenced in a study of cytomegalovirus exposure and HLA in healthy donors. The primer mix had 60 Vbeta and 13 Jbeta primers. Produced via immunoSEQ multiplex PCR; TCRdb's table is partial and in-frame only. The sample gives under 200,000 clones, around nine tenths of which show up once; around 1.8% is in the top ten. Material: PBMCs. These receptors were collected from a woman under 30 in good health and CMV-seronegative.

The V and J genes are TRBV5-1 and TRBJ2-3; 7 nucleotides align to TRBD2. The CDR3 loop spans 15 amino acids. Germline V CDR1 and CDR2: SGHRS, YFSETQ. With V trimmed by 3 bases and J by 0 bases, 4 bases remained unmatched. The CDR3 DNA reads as TGCGCCAGCAGCTCCCCAGCGGGGAGCACAGATACGCAGTATTTT. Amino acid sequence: CASSSPAGSTDTQYF.

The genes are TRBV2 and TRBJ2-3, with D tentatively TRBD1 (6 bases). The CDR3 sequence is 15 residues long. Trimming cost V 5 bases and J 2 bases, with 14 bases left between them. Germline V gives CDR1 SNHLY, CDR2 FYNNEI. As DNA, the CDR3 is TGTGCCAGCAGTACCGGGACACAAGTCACAGATACGCAGTATTTT. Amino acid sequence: CASSTGTQVTDTQYF. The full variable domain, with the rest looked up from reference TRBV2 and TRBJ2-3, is EPEVTQTPSHQVTQMGQEVILRCVPISNHLYFYWYRQILGQKVEFLVSFYNNEISEKSEIFDDQFSVERPDGSNFTLKIRSTKLEDSAMYFCASSTGTQVTDTQYFGPGTRLTVL.

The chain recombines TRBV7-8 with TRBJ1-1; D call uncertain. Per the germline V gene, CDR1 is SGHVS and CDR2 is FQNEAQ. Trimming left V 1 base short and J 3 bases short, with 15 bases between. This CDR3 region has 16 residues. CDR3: CASSLGSLGVDTEAFF. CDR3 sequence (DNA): TGTGCCAGCAGCTTAGGTTCGCTCGGGGTTGACACTGAAGCTTTCTTT.

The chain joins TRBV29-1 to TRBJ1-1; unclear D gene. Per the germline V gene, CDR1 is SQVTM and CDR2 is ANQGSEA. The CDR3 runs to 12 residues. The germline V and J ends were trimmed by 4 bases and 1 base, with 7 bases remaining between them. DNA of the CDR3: TGCAGCGTTGTCCCGGGGAACACTGAAGCTTTCTTT. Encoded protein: CSVVPGNTEAFF.

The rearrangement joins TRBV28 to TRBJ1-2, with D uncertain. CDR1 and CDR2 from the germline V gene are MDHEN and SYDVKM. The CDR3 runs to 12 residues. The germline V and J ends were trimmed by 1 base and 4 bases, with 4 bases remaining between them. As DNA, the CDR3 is TGTGCCAGCAGTTTATCCTTCTATGGCTACACCTTC. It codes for CASSLSFYGYTF.

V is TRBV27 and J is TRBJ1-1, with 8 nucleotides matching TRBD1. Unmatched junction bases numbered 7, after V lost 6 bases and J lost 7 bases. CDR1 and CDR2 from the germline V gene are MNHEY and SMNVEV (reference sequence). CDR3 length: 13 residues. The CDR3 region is CASSANTGGEAFF. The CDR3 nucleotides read TGTGCCAGCAGCGCAAACACAGGGGGTGAAGCTTTCTTT.

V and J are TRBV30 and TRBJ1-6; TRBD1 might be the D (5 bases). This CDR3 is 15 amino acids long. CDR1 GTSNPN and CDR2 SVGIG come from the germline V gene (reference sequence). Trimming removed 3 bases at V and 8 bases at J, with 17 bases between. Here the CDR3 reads CAWRMGGGPHSPLHF. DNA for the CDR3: TGTGCCTGGAGGATGGGGGGTGGGCCACATTCACCCCTCCACTTT.

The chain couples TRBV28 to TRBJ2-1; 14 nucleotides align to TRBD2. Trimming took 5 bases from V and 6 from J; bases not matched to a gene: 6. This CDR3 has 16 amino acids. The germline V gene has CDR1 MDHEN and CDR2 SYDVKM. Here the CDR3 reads CASSPPGTSGSNEQFF. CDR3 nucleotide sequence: TGTGCCAGCAGTCCACCCGGGACTAGCGGGAGCAATGAGCAGTTCTTC.

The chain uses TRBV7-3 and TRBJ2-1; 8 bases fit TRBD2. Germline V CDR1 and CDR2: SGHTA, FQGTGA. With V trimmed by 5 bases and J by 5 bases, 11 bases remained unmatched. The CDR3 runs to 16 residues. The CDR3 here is CASSETAGARDNEQFF. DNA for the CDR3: TGTGCCAGCAGCGAGACAGCGGGAGCTCGGGACAATGAGCAGTTCTTC.

CDR3 in DNA: TGTGCCAGCAGCTTAGCTAGCGGGAGGATATACAATGAGCAGTTCTTC. It is translated as CASSLASGRIYNEQFF. V and J are TRBV7-2 and TRBJ2-1; 10 bases fit TRBD2. With V trimmed by 0 bases and J by 4 bases, 3 bases remained unmatched. CDR3 length: 16 amino acids. CDR1 SGHTA and CDR2 FQGNSA come from the germline V gene. The full variable domain, rest sourced from reference TRBV7-2 and TRBJ2-1, is GAGVSQSPSNKVTEKGKDVELRCDPISGHTALYWYRQSLGQGLEFLIYFQGNSAPDKSGLPSDRFSAERTGGSVSTLTIQRTQQEDSAVYLCASSLASGRIYNEQFFGPGTRLTVL.

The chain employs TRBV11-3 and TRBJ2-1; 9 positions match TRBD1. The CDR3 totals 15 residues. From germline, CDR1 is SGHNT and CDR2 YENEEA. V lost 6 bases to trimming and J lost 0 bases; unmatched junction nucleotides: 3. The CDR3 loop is CASSSGQGSYNEQFF. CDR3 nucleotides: TGTGCCAGCAGTTCGGGACAGGGCTCCTACAATGAGCAGTTCTTC.

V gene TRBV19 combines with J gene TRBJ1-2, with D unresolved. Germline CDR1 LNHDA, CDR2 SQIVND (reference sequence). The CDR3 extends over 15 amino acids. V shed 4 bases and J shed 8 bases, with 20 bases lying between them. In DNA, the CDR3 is TGTGCCAGTAGTACCAGAGAGGGCCTGCCGAACGGCTACACCTTC. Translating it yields CASSTREGLPNGYTF.

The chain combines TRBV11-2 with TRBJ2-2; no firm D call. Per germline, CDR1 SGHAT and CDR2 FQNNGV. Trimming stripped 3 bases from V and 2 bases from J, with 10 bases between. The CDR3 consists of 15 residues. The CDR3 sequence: CASSLSWANTGELFF. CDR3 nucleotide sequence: TGTGCCAGCAGCTTGTCCTGGGCAAACACCGGGGAGCTGTTTTTT.

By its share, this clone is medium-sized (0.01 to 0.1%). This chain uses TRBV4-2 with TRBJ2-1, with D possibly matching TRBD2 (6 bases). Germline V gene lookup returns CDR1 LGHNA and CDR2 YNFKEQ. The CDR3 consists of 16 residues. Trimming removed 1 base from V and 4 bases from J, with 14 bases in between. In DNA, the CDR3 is TGTGCCAGCAGCCAAGGGACTATAGCGGAGTACAATGAGCAGTTCTTC. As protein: CASSQGTIAEYNEQFF.

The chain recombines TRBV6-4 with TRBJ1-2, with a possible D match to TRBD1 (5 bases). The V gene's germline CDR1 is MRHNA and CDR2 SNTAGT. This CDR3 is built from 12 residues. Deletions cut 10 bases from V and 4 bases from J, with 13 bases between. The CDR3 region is CAIFPQGYGYTF. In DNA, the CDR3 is TGTGCCATCTTCCCCCAGGGCTATGGCTACACCTTC.

CDR3 region: CASRKDRANTGELFF. The CDR3 nucleotides are TGTGCCAGCAGAAAGGACAGGGCGAACACCGGGGAGCTGTTTTTT. This rearrangement joins TRBV7-9 to TRBJ2-2, with 8 bases lining up with TRBD1. Germline V gene sequence: CDR1 SEHNR, CDR2 FQNEAQ (reference sequence). The CDR3 runs 15 residues. V shed 6 bases, J shed 0 bases, and the junction held 3 bases outside the gene matches.

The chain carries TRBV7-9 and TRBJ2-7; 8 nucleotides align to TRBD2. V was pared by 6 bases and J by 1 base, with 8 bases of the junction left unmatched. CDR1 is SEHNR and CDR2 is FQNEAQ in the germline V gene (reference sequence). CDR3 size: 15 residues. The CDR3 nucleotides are TGTGCCAGCAGAGCGGGGGCCGCGGAGTCCTACGAGCAGTACTTC. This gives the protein CASRAGAAESYEQYF.

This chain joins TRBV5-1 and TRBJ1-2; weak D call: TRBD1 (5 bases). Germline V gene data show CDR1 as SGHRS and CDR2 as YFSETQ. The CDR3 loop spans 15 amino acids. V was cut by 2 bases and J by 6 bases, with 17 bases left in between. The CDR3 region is CASSFGLRQGDGYTF. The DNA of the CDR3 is TGCGCCAGCAGCTTCGGGTTACGGCAGGGCGATGGCTACACCTTC.

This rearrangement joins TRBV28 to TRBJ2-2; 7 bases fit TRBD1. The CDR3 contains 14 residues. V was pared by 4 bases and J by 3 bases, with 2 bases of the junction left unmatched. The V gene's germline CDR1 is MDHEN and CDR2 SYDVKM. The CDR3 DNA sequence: TGTGCCAGCAGTTCGGGACAGTACACCGGGGAGCTGTTTTTT. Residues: CASSSGQYTGELFF.

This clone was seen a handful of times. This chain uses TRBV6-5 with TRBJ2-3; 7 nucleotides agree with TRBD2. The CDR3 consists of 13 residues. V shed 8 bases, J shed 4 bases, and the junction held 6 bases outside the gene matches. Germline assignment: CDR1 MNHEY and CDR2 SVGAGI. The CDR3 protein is CASSLSGADTQYF. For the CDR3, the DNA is TGTGCCAGCTCATTAAGCGGGGCAGATACGCAGTATTTT.

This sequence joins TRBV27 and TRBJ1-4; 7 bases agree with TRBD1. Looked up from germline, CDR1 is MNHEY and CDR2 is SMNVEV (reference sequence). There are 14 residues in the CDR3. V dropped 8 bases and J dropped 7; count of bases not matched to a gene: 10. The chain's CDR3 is CASGLTGPVEKLFF. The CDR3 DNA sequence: TGTGCCAGCGGACTGACAGGGCCGGTTGAAAAACTGTTTTTT. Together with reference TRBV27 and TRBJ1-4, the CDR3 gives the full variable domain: EAQVTQNPRYLITVTGKKLTVTCSQNMNHEYMSWYRQDPGLGLRQIYYSMNVEVTDKGDVPEGYKVSRKEKRNFPLILESPSPNQTSLYFCASGLTGPVEKLFFGSGTQLSVL.

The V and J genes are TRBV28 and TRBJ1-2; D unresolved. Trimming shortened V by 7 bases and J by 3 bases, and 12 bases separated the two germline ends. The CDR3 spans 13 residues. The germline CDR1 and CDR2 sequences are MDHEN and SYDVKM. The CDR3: CASTTTDHYGYTF. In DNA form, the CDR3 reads TGTGCCAGCACCACAACAGATCACTATGGCTACACCTTC.

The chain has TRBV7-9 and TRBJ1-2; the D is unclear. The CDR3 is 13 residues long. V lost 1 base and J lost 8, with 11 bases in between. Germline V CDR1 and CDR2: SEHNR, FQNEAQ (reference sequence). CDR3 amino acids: CASSLVGSRGYTF. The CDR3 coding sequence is TGTGCCAGCAGCTTAGTGGGGAGTCGGGGCTACACCTTC.

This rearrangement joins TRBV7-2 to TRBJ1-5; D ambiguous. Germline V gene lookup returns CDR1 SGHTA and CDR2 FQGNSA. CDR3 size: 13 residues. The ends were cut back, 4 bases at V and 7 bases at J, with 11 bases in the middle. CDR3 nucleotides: TGTGCCAGCAGCTCCTCGCGAGAGCAGCCCCAGCATTTT. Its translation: CASSSSREQPQHF.

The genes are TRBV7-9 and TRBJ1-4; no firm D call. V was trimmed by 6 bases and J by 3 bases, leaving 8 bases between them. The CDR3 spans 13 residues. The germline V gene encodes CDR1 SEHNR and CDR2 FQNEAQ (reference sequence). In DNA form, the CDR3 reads TGTGCCAGCAGTCTAACAGCTAATGAAAAACTGTTTTTT. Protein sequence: CASSLTANEKLFF.

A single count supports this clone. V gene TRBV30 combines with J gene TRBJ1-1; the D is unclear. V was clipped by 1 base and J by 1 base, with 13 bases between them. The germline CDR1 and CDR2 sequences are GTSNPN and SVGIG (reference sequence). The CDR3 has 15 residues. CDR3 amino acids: CAWSGLAEPNTEAFF. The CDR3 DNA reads TGTGCCTGGAGTGGTCTGGCGGAGCCGAACACTGAAGCTTTCTTT.

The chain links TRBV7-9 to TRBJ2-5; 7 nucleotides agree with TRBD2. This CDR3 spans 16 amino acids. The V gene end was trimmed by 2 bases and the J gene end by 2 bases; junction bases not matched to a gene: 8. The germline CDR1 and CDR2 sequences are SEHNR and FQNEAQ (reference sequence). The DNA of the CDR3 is TGTGCCAGCAGCTTACCGGGGGGAGTGGGACAAGAGACCCAGTACTTC. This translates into CASSLPGGVGQETQYF.

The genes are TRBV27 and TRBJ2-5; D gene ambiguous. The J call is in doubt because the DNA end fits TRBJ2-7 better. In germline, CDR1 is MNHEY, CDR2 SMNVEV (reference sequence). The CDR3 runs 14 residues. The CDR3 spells CASSFLPDSYEQYF. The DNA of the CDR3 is TGTGCCAGCAGTTTCCTCCCAGACTCCTACGAGCAGTACTTC.

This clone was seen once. The CDR3 DNA follows: TGTGCCAGCAGCGCCTCTAGCGGGGGCTGGTATGAGCAGTTCTTC. This sequence encodes CASSASSGGWYEQFF. The V gene is TRBV7-2, the J gene TRBJ2-1; 10 bases agree with TRBD2. With 5 bases clipped from V and 8 bases from J, the junction kept 9 bases outside the gene matches. The CDR3 runs 15 residues. Germline assignment: CDR1 SGHTA and CDR2 FQGNSA. Complete variable domain (other parts from reference TRBV7-2 and TRBJ2-1): GAGVSQSPSNKVTEKGKDVELRCDPISGHTALYWYRQSLGQGLEFLIYFQGNSAPDKSGLPSDRFSAERTGGSVSTLTIQRTQQEDSAVYLCASSASSGGWYEQFFGPGTRLTVL.